The clone carrying this T cell receptor beta chain has ten or more counts. What it binds is unknown. These data come from a study of T-cell reconstitution after alpha-beta-depleted transplantation in children. Study results and caveats: Surviving recipient cells, namely T cells and thymic progenitors, were the source of high day-60 TCRbeta diversity in some patients. Hyperexpanded clones declined; after one year, newly produced T cells mostly supplied diversity. Several hundred rapidly expanded clones from non-depleted graft cells reportedly supplied alpha-beta T cells about two months post-transplant.

V was clipped by 2 bases and J by 2 bases, with 10 bases between them. This CDR3 has 14 residues. Germline V CDR1 and CDR2: SGHVS, FQNEAQ. A TCRbeta library incorporating unique molecular identifiers was prepared. Each CDR3 protein is one row after TCRdb ran MiXCR on the PCR reads. The repertoire has some 200,000 distinct CDR3 sequences, about 6% of them found once; the top ten carry just over 4.5%. This receptor was obtained from a girl in the first two years of life with combined immunodeficiency, due to receive a stem cell transplant. The gene calls are TRBV7-8 and TRBJ2-7; no reliable D call. Sequenced here: PBMCs, sampled before TCRalphabeta/CD19-depleted stem cell transplant. CDR3 sequence (DNA): TGTGCCAGCAGCTTAACCGGGCCTACCTACGAGCAGTACTTC. Amino acid sequence: CASSLTGPTYEQYF. The entire variable domain, with the rest obtained from reference TRBV7-8 and TRBJ2-7, is as follows: GAGVSQSPRYKVAKRGQDVALRCDPISGHVSLFWYQQALGQGPEFLTYFQNEAQLDKSGLPSDRFFAERPEGSVSTLKIQRTQQEDSAVYLCASSLTGPTYEQYFGPGTRLTVT.